These 24 T cell receptor beta chains originate from one sample sequenced in a study of chemoradiotherapy in HPV16-positive cancers. The repertoire was sequenced with immunoSEQ multiplex PCR; TCRdb's copy has only in-frame clones and lacks some. The sample has tens of thousands of clones; 91% are singletons. This sample comprised blood, obtained from a patient who underwent chemoradiotherapy. The receptors shown here come from a human donor with HPV-associated anogenital cancer.

This clone was seen a few times. The chain recombines TRBV27 with TRBJ1-1; tentative D call: TRBD1 (5 bases). The CDR3 is 14 amino acids. V was pared by 2 bases and J by 4 bases, with 11 bases between. Per germline, CDR1 MNHEY and CDR2 SMNVEV (reference sequence). CDR3 coding DNA: TGTGCCAGCAGTTTAGAGGGGCGAAGCACTGAAGCTTTCTTT. This gives the protein CASSLEGRSTEAFF.

The chain joins TRBV28 to TRBJ2-7; 7 bases agree with TRBD2. The ends lost 6 bases at V and 2 bases at J; junction bases unmatched: 10. Germline CDR1 MDHEN, CDR2 SYDVKM. CDR3 length: 15 amino acids. The CDR3 sequence is CASRTLGDYTYEQYF. The CDR3 nucleotides read TGTGCCAGCAGAACCTTAGGGGACTACACCTACGAGCAGTACTTC.

This chain links TRBV11-2 with TRBJ2-7; D ambiguous. CDR3 size: 12 residues. Germline CDR1 and CDR2: SGHAT and FQNNGV. Trimming removed 5 bases from V and 4 bases from J, with 9 bases in between. As DNA, the CDR3 is TGTGCCAGCAGCCCAACTGGTTACGAGCAGTACTTC. This gives the protein CASSPTGYEQYF.

The table lists this clone with a count of one. This chain connects TRBV19 to TRBJ1-2; D possibly corresponds to TRBD1 (5 bases). The CDR3 extends over 17 amino acids. Germline CDR1 is LNHDA and CDR2 is SQIVND (reference sequence). Trimming took off 6 bases at V and 8 bases at J, with 28 bases between the two ends. The CDR3 here is CASSSLKAGGSTRGYTF. In nucleotides, the CDR3 is TGTGCCAGTAGCTCCTTAAAAGCGGGGGGTTCGACGAGGGGCTACACCTTC.

This chain joins TRBV29-1 and TRBJ1-2, with unresolved D. Trimming cost V 4 bases and J 2 bases, with 5 bases left between them. Germline V CDR1 and CDR2: SQVTM, ANQGSEA. The CDR3 is made up of 11 amino acids. The CDR3, as DNA: TGCAGCGTTGGAGGGAACTATGGCTACACCTTC. Its protein is CSVGGNYGYTF.

This sequence joins TRBV6-5 and TRBJ2-1; possibly TRBD1 for D (5 bases). Germline loops: CDR1 MNHEY, CDR2 SVGAGI. The CDR3 spans 13 residues. Trimming pared 2 bases from V and 8 bases from J, leaving 10 bases between. The chain's CDR3 is CASSYRGRDEQFF. In DNA form, the CDR3 reads TGTGCCAGCAGTTACAGGGGCCGGGATGAGCAGTTCTTC.

V and J are TRBV5-5 and TRBJ2-5; perhaps D is TRBD1 or TRBD2 (5 bases each). The CDR3 length is 16 residues. The germline V gene has CDR1 SGHKS and CDR2 YYEKEE (reference sequence). V was trimmed by 1 base and J by 5 bases, leaving 18 bases between them. The CDR3 DNA is TGTGCCAGCAGCTTGTCCCAGGGCGTCGGGGCGGAGACCCAGTACTTC. Protein sequence: CASSLSQGVGAETQYF. Supplemented by reference TRBV5-5 and TRBJ2-5, the full variable domain reads DAGVTQSPTHLIKTRGQQVTLRCSPISGHKSVSWYQQVLGQGPQFIFQYYEKEERGRGNFPDRFSARQFPNYSSELNVNALLLGDSALYLCASSLSQGVGAETQYFGPGTRLLVL.

This clone was counted a single time. This rearrangement joins TRBV27 to TRBJ1-2; TRBD1 matches 12 bases. The J segment lost 8 bases and the V segment lost 2 bases, leaving 6 bases of the junction unmatched. Looked up from germline, CDR1 is MNHEY and CDR2 is SMNVEV (reference sequence). The CDR3 spans 15 residues. CDR3 DNA: TGTGCCAGCAGTTTAAGGGGACAGGGGGCGCGCGGCTACACCTTC. Translated, it gives CASSLRGQGARGYTF.

This chain connects TRBV29-1 to TRBJ2-7; the match to TRBD2 covers 9 bases. This CDR3 spans 13 amino acids. V shed 7 bases, J shed 5 bases, and the junction held 9 bases outside the gene matches. Germline CDR1 SQVTM, CDR2 ANQGSEA. The CDR3 loop is CSGGIAGVDEQYF. The CDR3 DNA reads as TGCAGCGGCGGGATAGCGGGAGTTGACGAGCAGTACTTC.

The gene calls are TRBV6-5 and TRBJ1-2; the D gene is possibly TRBD1 (5 bases). Germline loops: CDR1 MNHEY, CDR2 SVGAGI. The CDR3 loop spans 11 amino acids. The CDR3 bases are TGTGCGACCGGGGCCGCAGATGGCTACACCTTC. The encoded protein is CATGAADGYTF.

Sample share makes this clone medium-sized. This sequence joins TRBV11-3 and TRBJ2-3, with D tentatively TRBD1 (5 bases). The CDR3 consists of 14 residues. CDR1 and CDR2 from the germline V gene are SGHNT and YENEEA. The germline V and J ends were trimmed by 4 bases and 4 bases, with 12 bases remaining between them. For the CDR3, the DNA is TGTGCCAGCAGCTCCAGGGTCGAACCAGATACGCAGTATTTT. Translated, it gives CASSSRVEPDTQYF. Based on the CDR3 plus reference TRBV11-3 and TRBJ2-3, the full variable domain is EAGVVQSPRYKIIEKKQPVAFWCNPISGHNTLYWYLQNLGQGPELLIRYENEEAVDDSQLPKDRFSAERLKGVDSTLKIQPAELGDSAVYLCASSSRVEPDTQYFGPGTRLTVL.

The genes are TRBV28 and TRBJ2-7; TRBD2 agrees at 9 bases. CDR3 length equals 14 residues. Per germline, CDR1 MDHEN and CDR2 SYDVKM. The junction had 7 bases not matched to a gene; V was cut back by 7 bases and J by 3 bases. CDR3: CASMRREGRYEQYF. The DNA for the CDR3 is TGTGCCAGCATGAGGCGGGAGGGCCGCTACGAGCAGTACTTC.

This clone showed up just a few times. This CDR3 is CASSFGGGTDTQYF. The CDR3 DNA reads as TGTGCCAGCAGCTTTGGTGGGGGCACAGATACGCAGTATTTT. The chain recombines TRBV11-3 with TRBJ2-3, with unresolved D. The CDR3 has 14 residues. In germline, CDR1 is SGHNT, CDR2 YENEEA. Trimming pared 3 bases from V and 1 base from J, leaving 8 bases between.

The chain employs TRBV15 and TRBJ2-3, with 10 nucleotides matching TRBD2. This CDR3 has 17 amino acids. The junction had 8 bases not matched to a gene; V was cut back by 1 base and J by 4 bases. Germline CDR1 and CDR2: LNHNV and YYDKDF (reference sequence). CDR3 DNA: TGTGCCACCAGCAGAGCACGCCTAGCGGGAGATGCAGATACGCAGTATTTT. Translating it yields CATSRARLAGDADTQYF.

The J gene is TRBJ1-2, the V gene TRBV4-1; D may be TRBD1 (6 bases). Trimming took off 2 bases at V and 4 bases at J, with 11 bases between the two ends. The CDR3 totals 14 residues. Per the germline V gene, CDR1 is MGHRA and CDR2 is YSYEKL. CDR3 bases: TGCGCCAGCAGCCAACGCGAGGGGGGCTATGGCTACACCTTC. Encoded protein: CASSQREGGYGYTF.

The rearrangement uses TRBV5-1 and TRBJ2-7, with TRBD2 matching 11 bases. V shed 4 bases and J 5 bases; nucleotides not matched to a gene: 5. CDR3 length equals 14 residues. Germline loops: CDR1 SGHRS, CDR2 YFSETQ. CDR3 sequence (DNA): TGCGCCAGCAGCCCGGGACTAGCGGCCGACGAGCAGTACTTC. Translating gives CASSPGLAADEQYF. The full variable domain, rest sourced from reference TRBV5-1 and TRBJ2-7, is KAGVTQTPRYLIKTRGQQVTLSCSPISGHRSVSWYQQTPGQGLQFLFEYFSETQRNKGNFPGRFSGRQFSNSRSEMNVSTLELGDSALYLCASSPGLAADEQYFGPGTRLTVT.

V usage is TRBV5-4 and J usage is TRBJ2-5; weak D call: TRBD1 (6 bases). This CDR3 is 14 amino acids long. V was trimmed by 4 bases and J by 2 bases, leaving 12 bases between them. Germline CDR1 is SGHNT and CDR2 is YYREEE (reference sequence). DNA for the CDR3: TGTGCCAGCAGCATGACAGGTATTCAAGAGACCCAGTACTTC. It is translated as CASSMTGIQETQYF.

The V gene is TRBV11-3, the J gene TRBJ2-7; D gene unclear. Germline values: CDR1 SGHNT, CDR2 YENEEA. The CDR3 has 13 amino acids. Trimming removed 2 bases from V and 6 bases from J, with 11 bases in between. CDR3 in amino acids: CASSLSRASEQYF. The CDR3 DNA sequence: TGTGCCAGCAGCTTATCTCGGGCCAGCGAGCAGTACTTC.

The chain is built from TRBV18 and TRBJ1-4; D perhaps matches TRBD1 (5 bases). With 8 bases removed from V and 3 bases from J, the gap between germline ends came to 10 bases. CDR3 size: 13 residues. Germline values: CDR1 KGHSH, CDR2 LQKENI. CDR3 amino acids: CASQGGANEKLFF. CDR3 DNA sequence: TGTGCCAGCCAGGGAGGCGCTAATGAAAAACTGTTTTTT. The whole variable domain, remainder taken from reference TRBV18 and TRBJ1-4, is NAGVMQNPRHLVRRRGQEARLRCSPMKGHSHVYWYRQLPEEGLKFMVYLQKENIIDESGMPKERFSAEFPKEGPSILRIQQVVRGDSAAYFCASQGGANEKLFFGSGTQLSVL.

The chain uses TRBV2 and TRBJ2-2, with TRBD1 matching over 9 bases. The CDR3 is 15 residues long. Germline V gene sequence: CDR1 SNHLY, CDR2 FYNNEI. J lost 5 bases, V lost 6 bases, and 7 bases had no gene match. Here the CDR3 reads CASSPQGAGTGELFF. The CDR3 bases are TGTGCCAGCAGCCCACAGGGGGCTGGGACCGGGGAGCTGTTTTTT.

This chain uses TRBV29-1 with TRBJ2-1; 10 positions match TRBD1. CDR3 length: 16 residues. V lost 6 bases and J lost 5; bases outside the gene matches: 13. CDR1 SQVTM and CDR2 ANQGSEA come from the germline V gene. The CDR3 protein is CSVGTPGTGVNNEQFF. In DNA form, the CDR3 reads TGCAGCGTCGGAACCCCCGGGACAGGGGTTAACAATGAGCAGTTCTTC.

V usage is TRBV10-3 and J usage is TRBJ1-6, with a tentative D call TRBD1 (5 bases). Trimming stripped 2 bases from V and 6 bases from J, with 8 bases between. CDR3 length: 14 residues. Germline V CDR1 and CDR2: ENHRY, SYGVKD. The CDR3 DNA reads as TGTGCCATCAGTGAGCAGGGCGGTAATTCACCCCTCCACTTT. Encoded protein: CAISEQGGNSPLHF.

This clone was observed a single time. J is TRBJ2-2 and V is TRBV2, with TRBD2 matching over 8 bases. Germline-derived CDR1 and CDR2 are SNHLY and FYNNEI. CDR3 length: 15 amino acids. The V gene end was trimmed by 7 bases and the J gene end by 2 bases; junction bases not matched to a gene: 6. The CDR3 DNA sequence: TGTGCCAGCACCTTTAGCGGGGCAAACACCGGGGAGCTGTTTTTT. Translation gives CASTFSGANTGELFF.

This chain uses TRBV10-1 with TRBJ1-2, with TRBD1 identical over 8 bases. The CDR3 contains 14 residues. CDR1 and CDR2 (germline): WNHNN, SYGVQD (reference sequence). J gave up 3 bases and V 6 bases, and 6 bases lay outside the gene matches. CDR3 protein: CASRPTGVDYGYTF. The CDR3 DNA is TGCGCCAGCAGACCGACAGGGGTCGACTATGGCTACACCTTC.